Listed here are 17 T cell receptor beta chains from one sample, sequenced in a study of PD-L1 blockade in urothelial cancer. Sequencing used immunoSEQ multiplex PCR; TCRdb keeps in-frame clones, though not all of them. The sample records some 52,000 clones, 77% being singletons. The sequenced sample was PBMCs, obtained around atezolizumab (anti-PD-L1) treatment. The receptors were gathered from a man between 65 and 85 years old with urothelial cancer.

This chain connects TRBV6-1 to TRBJ2-5; D may be TRBD1 (6 bases). Trimming removed 7 bases at V and 7 bases at J, with 13 bases between. The CDR3 contains 12 residues. CDR1 and CDR2 (germline): MNHNS, SASEGT. The CDR3 loop is CASTGTRATQYF. The CDR3 region has the DNA TGTGCCAGCACCGGGACACGCGCGACCCAGTACTTC.

This clone was counted only a few times. This chain joins TRBV12-5 and TRBJ2-7; 13 nucleotides agree with TRBD2. Germline values: CDR1 LGHNT, CDR2 FRNRAP. CDR3 length: 17 amino acids. With V trimmed by 4 bases and J by 4 bases, 10 bases remained unmatched. The CDR3 sequence is CASGSTTSGGPLYEQYF. The CDR3 nucleotides read TGTGCTAGTGGTTCGACGACTAGCGGGGGGCCTTTATACGAGCAGTACTTC.

The V call is TRBV5-1, the J call TRBJ1-3, with D tentatively TRBD1 (6 bases). Trimming shortened V by 4 bases and J by 0 bases, and 20 bases separated the two germline ends. This CDR3 is 18 amino acids long. Looked up from germline, CDR1 is SGHRS and CDR2 is YFSETQ. The CDR3, as DNA: TGCGCCAGCAGCCCCTCGGGGGGCCAAACTCGCTCTGGAAACACCATATATTTT. It is translated as CASSPSGGQTRSGNTIYF.

This rearrangement joins TRBV7-3 to TRBJ2-1; D unclear. The CDR3 is 15 residues long. Trimming removed 6 bases at V and 5 bases at J, with 17 bases between. Germline V gene data show CDR1 as SGHTA and CDR2 as FQGTGA. The chain's CDR3 is CASSYLGRKDNEQFF. In nucleotides, the CDR3 is TGTGCCAGCAGTTACCTAGGTCGGAAAGACAATGAGCAGTTCTTC.

The rearrangement joins TRBV2 to TRBJ2-2; 8 nucleotides agree with TRBD2. The trim removed 4 bases at V and 8 bases at J, leaving 12 bases unmatched. The CDR3 loop spans 16 amino acids. In germline, CDR1 is SNHLY, CDR2 FYNNEI. Here the CDR3 reads CASSATSGRALGELFF. The CDR3 bases are TGTGCCAGCAGTGCAACTAGCGGCCGAGCATTGGGGGAGCTGTTTTTT. The full variable domain, its missing parts supplied by reference TRBV2 and TRBJ2-2, is EPEVTQTPSHQVTQMGQEVILRCVPISNHLYFYWYRQILGQKVEFLVSFYNNEISEKSEIFDDQFSVERPDGSNFTLKIRSTKLEDSAMYFCASSATSGRALGELFFGEGSRLTVL.

The chain recombines TRBV6-1 with TRBJ1-1; tentatively, D is TRBD1 (6 bases). The CDR3 is made up of 14 amino acids. Per germline, CDR1 MNHNS and CDR2 SASEGT. Trimming shortened V by 6 bases and J by 6 bases, and 17 bases separated the two germline ends. The CDR3 protein is CASSGAGGVAEAFF. Here the CDR3 DNA reads TGTGCCAGCAGCGGGGCGGGGGGCGTCGCTGAAGCTTTCTTT.

The CDR3 sequence is CASSFPGTYNEQFF. For the CDR3, the DNA is TGTGCCAGCAGCTTTCCGGGGACCTACAATGAGCAGTTCTTC. The gene calls are TRBV7-9 and TRBJ2-1; TRBD2 is a possible D gene (5 bases). The germline gives CDR1 SEHNR, CDR2 FQNEAQ (reference sequence). The V end lost 3 bases, the J end lost 2 bases, and 8 bases lay between the germline ends. The CDR3 length is 14 residues.

J is TRBJ1-2 and V is TRBV5-1; TRBD1 agrees at 8 bases. V lost 8 bases and J lost 0; bases outside the gene matches: 3. The germline CDR1 and CDR2 sequences are SGHRS and YFSETQ. The CDR3 consists of 13 residues. The CDR3 protein is CASRTGPNYGYTF. CDR3 in DNA: TGCGCCAGTAGGACAGGGCCTAACTATGGCTACACCTTC.

V gene TRBV5-1 combines with J gene TRBJ1-1, with 8 bases lining up with TRBD1. CDR3 length: 16 amino acids. Germline loops: CDR1 SGHRS, CDR2 YFSETQ. With V trimmed by 2 bases and J by 8 bases, 14 bases remained unmatched. The CDR3 coding sequence is TGCGCCAGCAGCTTTTCAGGGGGCGGGAACGTAGAGGAAGCTTTCTTT. Protein sequence: CASSFSGGGNVEEAFF. The full variable domain, rest sourced from reference TRBV5-1 and TRBJ1-1, is KAGVTQTPRYLIKTRGQQVTLSCSPISGHRSVSWYQQTPGQGLQFLFEYFSETQRNKGNFPGRFSGRQFSNSRSEMNVSTLELGDSALYLCASSFSGGGNVEEAFFGQGTRLTVV.

The V call is TRBV7-8, the J call TRBJ2-7; 9 positions match TRBD1. V shed 7 bases and J 4 bases; nucleotides not matched to a gene: 5. In germline, CDR1 is SGHVS, CDR2 FQNEAQ. CDR3 length equals 13 residues. The CDR3: CASNSGQGYEQYF. CDR3 sequence (DNA): TGTGCCAGCAACTCGGGACAGGGTTACGAGCAGTACTTC.

The J gene is TRBJ2-1, the V gene TRBV7-8, with 16 bases fitting TRBD2. J was trimmed by 7 bases and V by 5 bases; bases with no gene match: 5. Germline loops: CDR1 SGHVS, CDR2 FQNEAQ. This CDR3 region has 16 residues. The CDR3 here is CASSLGTSGRGNEQFF. The CDR3 DNA reads TGTGCCAGCAGCCTCGGGACTAGCGGGAGGGGAAATGAGCAGTTCTTC.

This CDR3 reads CASSPGLLGEQYF. The CDR3 DNA reads TGTGCCAGCAGCCCGGGACTCCTCGGGGAGCAGTACTTC. The chain combines TRBV7-9 with TRBJ2-7, with D perhaps TRBD2 (6 bases). The CDR3 contains 13 residues. With 5 bases removed from V and 7 bases from J, the gap between germline ends came to 15 bases. From germline, CDR1 is SEHNR and CDR2 FQNEAQ (reference sequence).

The V gene is TRBV11-3, the J gene TRBJ1-1; D possibly corresponds to TRBD1 (5 bases). This CDR3 is built from 18 residues. CDR1 is SGHNT and CDR2 is YENEEA in the germline V gene. V lost 4 bases and J lost 7, with 28 bases in between. CDR3 in DNA: TGTGCCAGCAGCTCGCCGATCGATCCCCGGGACTCAAGGGGTGAAGCTTTCTTT. It codes for CASSSPIDPRDSRGEAFF.

The CDR3 nucleotides read TGTGCCAGCAGTTACAGCGGGAACGACAATGAGCAGTTCTTC. Translation gives CASSYSGNDNEQFF. The chain uses TRBV6-5 and TRBJ2-1; TRBD2 agrees at 7 bases. The CDR3 has 14 amino acids. The V and J ends lost 2 bases and 5 bases, in that order; junction bases with no gene match: 3. Germline V lookup: CDR1 MNHEY, CDR2 SVGAGI.

V usage is TRBV10-2 and J usage is TRBJ1-3; TRBD1 agrees at 7 bases. V shed 4 bases, J shed 4 bases, and the junction held 10 bases outside the gene matches. The germline V gene encodes CDR1 WSHSY and CDR2 SAAADI. CDR3 length: 16 residues. CDR3 loop: CASSGTTGFGGNTIYF. As DNA, the CDR3 is TGCGCCAGCAGTGGGACGACAGGGTTCGGAGGAAACACCATATATTTT.

The V and J genes are TRBV19 and TRBJ2-2; maybe TRBD1 (6 bases). Per the germline V gene, CDR1 is LNHDA and CDR2 is SQIVND (reference sequence). The CDR3 is 14 residues long. The germline V and J ends were trimmed by 4 bases and 4 bases, with 10 bases remaining between them. CDR3 sequence (DNA): TGTGCCAGTAGTACCCTACAGGGCACCGGGGAGCTGTTTTTT. Translation: CASSTLQGTGELFF.

The chain couples TRBV7-8 to TRBJ2-3, with D possibly TRBD2 on 5 matching bases. CDR1 and CDR2 from the germline V gene are SGHVS and FQNEAQ. The CDR3 totals 16 residues. Trimming pared 5 bases from V and 2 bases from J, leaving 17 bases between. The chain's CDR3 is CASSPRTSSPTDTQYF. For the CDR3, the DNA is TGTGCCAGCAGCCCACGGACTTCTTCCCCCACAGATACGCAGTATTTT.